This record covers a single TCR beta chain. The antigen remains unidentified. Treatment denoted: randomized to nivolumab then ipilimumab (arm A) or the reverse (arm B). V was pared by 2 bases and J by 5 bases, with 7 bases between. This CDR3 region has 12 residues. From germline, CDR1 is KGHSH and CDR2 LQKENI. The data were obtained in a study of sequential checkpoint blockade in melanoma. Whole-study context: Maintenance nivolumab came after either treatment sequence. Some 90 pretreatment tumor DNA samples were TCRβ immunosequenced.

Overall study findings and caveats: About 30 times likelier clinical benefit followed increased tumor T-cell fraction and clonality. Mutational load did not correlate with tumor T-cell fraction or clonality.

Clones were read by immunoSEQ multiplex PCR, and TCRdb kept only the in-frame ones, dropping some. The repertoire includes thousands of clones, approximately 22% of them detected once, and roughly an eighth sits in the top ten. The sequence was collected from a human donor with melanoma. Sample: tumor tissue (inferred from file names), taken from a patient given nivolumab and ipilimumab in sequence. The chain links TRBV18 to TRBJ2-7; possible D gene TRBD1, 6 bases. Here the CDR3 reads CASSPNRDEQYF. CDR3 nucleotide sequence: TGTGCCAGCTCACCAAACAGGGACGAGCAGTACTTC.